What follows is one TCR beta chain and its context. The data derive from a study of blood T cell repertoires in COVID-19. Germline lookup yields CDR1 LNHDA and CDR2 SQIVND (reference sequence). The CDR3 consists of 12 residues. Trimming removed 6 bases from V and 6 bases from J; junction bases left unmatched: 4. Participants' own reports of clinical history determined their cohort assignment. Some clones are missing from TCRdb's copy, which holds only in-frame ones; the method was immunoSEQ multiplex PCR. Among 150,000 to 200,000 clones listed, approximately 88% were seen once. The receptor was derived from a woman in her late teens or twenties who had recovered from COVID-19. The chain has TRBV19 and TRBJ2-7; 8 bases align to TRBD1. Sequenced input: PBMCs or T cells enriched from blood (not recorded which). The CDR3 here is CASSTDRVEQYF. CDR3 in DNA: TGTGCCAGTAGCACGGACAGGGTCGAGCAGTACTTC.